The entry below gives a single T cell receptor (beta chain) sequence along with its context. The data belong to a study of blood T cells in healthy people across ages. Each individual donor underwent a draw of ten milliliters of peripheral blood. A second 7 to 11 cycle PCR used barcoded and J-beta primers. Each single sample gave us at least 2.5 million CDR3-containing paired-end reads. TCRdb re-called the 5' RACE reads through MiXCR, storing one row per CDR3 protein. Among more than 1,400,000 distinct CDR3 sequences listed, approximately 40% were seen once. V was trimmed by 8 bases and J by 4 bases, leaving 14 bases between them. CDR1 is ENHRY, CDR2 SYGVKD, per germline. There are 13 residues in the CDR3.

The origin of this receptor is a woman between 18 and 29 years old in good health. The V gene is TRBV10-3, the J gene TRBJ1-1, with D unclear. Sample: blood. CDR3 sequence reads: CAICGGGCTEAFF. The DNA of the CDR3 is TGTGCCATCTGTGGAGGAGGGTGCACTGAAGCTTTCTTT.